This T cell receptor (beta chain) was captured by sequencing in a study of T cells in Graves' hyperthyroidism and ophthalmopathy. For ophthalmopathy patients, the Clinical Activity Score was at least 3 and the NOSPECS grade at least 4; duration was under 3 months. Germline assignment: CDR1 SEHNR and CDR2 FQNEAQ (reference sequence). Trimming took off 11 bases at V and 14 bases at J, with 15 bases between the two ends. The CDR3 length is 9 residues. Amplification targeted TCR beta CDR3 regions from RNA transcripts. Initially, a first-round RT-PCR of the TCR CDR3 employed the HTBI primer set. MiXCR was run by TCRdb on the multiplex PCR reads, yielding one entry per CDR3 protein. The data hold about half a million distinct CDR3 sequences, with about 24% observed a single time.

The V and J genes are TRBV7-9 and TRBJ1-1, with D hard to call. The material sequenced was blood. This TCR derives from a woman in her thirties with Graves' ophthalmopathy. The DNA for the CDR3 is TGTGCCCTCGGGCAACAAGTCTTCTTT. It encodes CALGQQVFF.